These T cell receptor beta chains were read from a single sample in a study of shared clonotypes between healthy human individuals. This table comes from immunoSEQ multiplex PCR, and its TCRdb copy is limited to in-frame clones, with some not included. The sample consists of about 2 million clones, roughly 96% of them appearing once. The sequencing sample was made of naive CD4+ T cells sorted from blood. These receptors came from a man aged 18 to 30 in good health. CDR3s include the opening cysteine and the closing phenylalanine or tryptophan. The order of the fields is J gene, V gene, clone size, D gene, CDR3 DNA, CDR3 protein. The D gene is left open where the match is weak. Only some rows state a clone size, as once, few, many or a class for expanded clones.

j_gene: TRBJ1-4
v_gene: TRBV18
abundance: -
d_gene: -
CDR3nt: TGTGCCAGCTCACTCAACTCCATGTGGGCAACTAATGAAAAACTGTTTTTT
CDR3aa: CASSLNSMWATNEKLFF

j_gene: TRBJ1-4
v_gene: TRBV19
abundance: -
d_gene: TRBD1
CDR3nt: TGTGCCAGTAGGGACTCGGGACAGTCTGAAAAACTGTTTTTT
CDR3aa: CASRDSGQSEKLFF

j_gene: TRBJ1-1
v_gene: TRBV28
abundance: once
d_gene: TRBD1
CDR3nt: TGTGCCAGCAGCCACAGGGGAATGAACACTGAAGCTTTCTTT
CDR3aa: CASSHRGMNTEAFF

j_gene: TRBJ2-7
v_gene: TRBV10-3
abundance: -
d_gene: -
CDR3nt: TGTGCCATCAGCGGGATTTCCTACGAGCAGTACTTC
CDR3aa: CAISGISYEQYF

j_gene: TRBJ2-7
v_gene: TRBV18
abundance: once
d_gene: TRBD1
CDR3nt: TGTGCCAGCTCACGTAAGACAGGGGACTACGAGCAGTACTTC
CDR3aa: CASSRKTGDYEQYF

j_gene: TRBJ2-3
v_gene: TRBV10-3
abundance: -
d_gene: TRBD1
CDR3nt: TGTGCCATCAGCGCTGAACAGGGGCCAGATACGCAGTATTTT
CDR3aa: CAISAEQGPDTQYF

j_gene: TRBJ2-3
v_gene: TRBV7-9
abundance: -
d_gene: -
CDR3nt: TGTGCCAGCAGCTTAGCGTGGCAGGGGGGTGCAGATACGCAGTATTTT
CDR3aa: CASSLAWQGGADTQYF

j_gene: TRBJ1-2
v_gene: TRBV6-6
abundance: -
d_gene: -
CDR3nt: TGTGCCAGCAGCGCGACGACCCGGGTGGGGGCTGGCTACACCTTC
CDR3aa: CASSATTRVGAGYTF

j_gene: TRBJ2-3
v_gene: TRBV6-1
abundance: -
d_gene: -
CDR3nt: TGTGCCAGCAGTGAAGCGCTTGGGTGGTATTGGACAGATACGCAGTATTTT
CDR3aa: CASSEALGWYWTDTQYF

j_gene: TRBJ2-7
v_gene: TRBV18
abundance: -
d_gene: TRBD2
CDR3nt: TGTGCCAGCTCACGTTCTTCCGGGACTAGCGCCTACGAGCAGTACTTC
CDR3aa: CASSRSSGTSAYEQYF

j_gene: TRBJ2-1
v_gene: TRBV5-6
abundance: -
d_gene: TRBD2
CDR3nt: TGTGCCAGCAGCTATGCTAGCGGGACACAGTTCTTC
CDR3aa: CASSYASGTQFF

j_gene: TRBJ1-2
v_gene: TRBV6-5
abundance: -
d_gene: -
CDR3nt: TGTGCCAGCAGCCTCGGCTCCACCTATGGCTACACCTTC
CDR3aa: CASSLGSTYGYTF

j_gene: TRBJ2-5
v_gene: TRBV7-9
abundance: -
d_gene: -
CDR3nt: TGTGCCAGCAGCTTAGAACCGGGGAAAACCCAGTACTTC
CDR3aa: CASSLEPGKTQYF

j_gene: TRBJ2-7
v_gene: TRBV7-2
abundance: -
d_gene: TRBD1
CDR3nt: TGTGCCAGCAGCGCTAGAGGGGGCGTCCTGGGCCACGAGCAGTACTTC
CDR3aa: CASSARGGVLGHEQYF

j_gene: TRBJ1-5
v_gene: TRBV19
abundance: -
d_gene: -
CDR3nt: TGTGCCAGTAGCCTCACCTCCGGACAGTTCAATCAGCCCCAGCATTTT
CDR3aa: CASSLTSGQFNQPQHF

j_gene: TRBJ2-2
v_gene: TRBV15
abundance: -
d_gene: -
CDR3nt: TGTGCCACCAGCCAGAGGGCATCACGACCCACTTTT
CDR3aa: CATSQRASRPTF

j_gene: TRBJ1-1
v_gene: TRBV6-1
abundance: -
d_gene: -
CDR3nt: TGTGCCAGCAGTGAAGGGAGAGGACAGCCGACGTTTAGCGCTGAAGCTTTCTTT
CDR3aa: CASSEGRGQPTFSAEAFF

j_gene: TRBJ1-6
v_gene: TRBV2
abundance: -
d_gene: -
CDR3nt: TGTGCCAGCATCTCCGGGACACCCAATAATTCACCCCTCCACTTT
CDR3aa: CASISGTPNNSPLHF

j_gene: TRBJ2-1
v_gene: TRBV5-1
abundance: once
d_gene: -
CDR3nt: TGCGCCAGCAGAGGGGAAGGCTACAATGAGCAGTTCTTC
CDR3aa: CASRGEGYNEQFF

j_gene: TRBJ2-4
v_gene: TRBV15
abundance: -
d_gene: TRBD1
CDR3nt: TGTGCCACCAGCAGAACAGGGGGCGCCAAAAACATTCAGTACTTC
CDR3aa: CATSRTGGAKNIQYF

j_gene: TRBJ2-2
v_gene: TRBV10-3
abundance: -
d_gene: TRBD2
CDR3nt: TGTGCCATCAGCTCTAGCGGGGTAAACACCGGGGAGCTGTTTTTT
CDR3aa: CAISSSGVNTGELFF

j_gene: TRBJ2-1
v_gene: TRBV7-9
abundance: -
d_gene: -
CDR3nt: TGTGCCAGCAGCTTAGACCGGTGGGCGGGGAGCTCCTACAATGAGCAGTTCTTC
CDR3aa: CASSLDRWAGSSYNEQFF

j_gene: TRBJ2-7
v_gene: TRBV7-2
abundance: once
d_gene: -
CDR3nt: TGTGCCAGCAGCCCACTTATAGGGGATTACGAGCAGTACTTC
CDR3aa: CASSPLIGDYEQYF

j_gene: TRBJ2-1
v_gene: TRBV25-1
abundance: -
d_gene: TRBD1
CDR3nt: TGTGCCAGCAGTGAATATCGGGGACAGGGAAATGAGCAGTTCTTC
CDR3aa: CASSEYRGQGNEQFF

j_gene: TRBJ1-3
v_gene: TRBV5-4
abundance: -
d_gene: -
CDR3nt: TGTGCCAGCAGTGGGGGATCCTCTGGAAACACCATATATTTT
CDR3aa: CASSGGSSGNTIYF

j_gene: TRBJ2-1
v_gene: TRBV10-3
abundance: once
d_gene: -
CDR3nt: TGTGCCATCAGTGAGTTCCCAGGGGATATAGGGACCTACAATGAGCAGTTCTTC
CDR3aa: CAISEFPGDIGTYNEQFF

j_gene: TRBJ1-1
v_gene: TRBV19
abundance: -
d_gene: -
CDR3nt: TGTGCCAGTAGTGACAGGTGGGACACTGAAGCTTTCTTT
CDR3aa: CASSDRWDTEAFF